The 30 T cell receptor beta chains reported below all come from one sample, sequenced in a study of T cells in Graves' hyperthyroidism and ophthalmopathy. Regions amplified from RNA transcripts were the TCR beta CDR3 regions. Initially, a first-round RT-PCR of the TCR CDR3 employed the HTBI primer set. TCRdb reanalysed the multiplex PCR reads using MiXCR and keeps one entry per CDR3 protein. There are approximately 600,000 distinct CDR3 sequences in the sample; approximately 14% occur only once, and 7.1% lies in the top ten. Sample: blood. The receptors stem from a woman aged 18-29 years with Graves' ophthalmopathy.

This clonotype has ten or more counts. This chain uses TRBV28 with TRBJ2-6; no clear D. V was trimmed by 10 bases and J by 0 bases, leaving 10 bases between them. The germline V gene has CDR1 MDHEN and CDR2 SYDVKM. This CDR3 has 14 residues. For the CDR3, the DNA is TGTGCCACGAAGACGCTCTCTGGGGCCAACGTCCTGACTTTC. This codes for CATKTLSGANVLTF.

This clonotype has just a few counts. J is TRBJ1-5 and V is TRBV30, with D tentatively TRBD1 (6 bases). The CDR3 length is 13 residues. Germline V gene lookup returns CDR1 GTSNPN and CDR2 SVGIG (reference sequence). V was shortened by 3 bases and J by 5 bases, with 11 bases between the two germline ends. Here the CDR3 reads CAWSTQGYQPQHF. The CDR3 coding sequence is TGTGCCTGGAGCACTCAGGGGTATCAGCCCCAGCATTTT.

The CDR3 spells CASSRGPSTDTQYF. For the CDR3, the DNA is TGTGCCAGCAGCAGGGGTCCTAGCACAGATACGCAGTATTTT. The chain employs TRBV6-1 and TRBJ2-3; perhaps TRBD1 as D (6 bases). Germline values: CDR1 MNHNS, CDR2 SASEGT. There are 14 residues in the CDR3. Trimming stripped 6 bases from V and 0 bases from J, with 10 bases between.

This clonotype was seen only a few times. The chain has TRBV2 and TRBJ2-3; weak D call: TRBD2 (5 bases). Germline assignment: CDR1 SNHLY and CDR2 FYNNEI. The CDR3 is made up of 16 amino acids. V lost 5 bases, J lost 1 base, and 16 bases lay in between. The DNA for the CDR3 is TGTGCCAGCAGTTACTCCCTCGGGGTAGGCACAGATACGCAGTATTTT. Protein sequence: CASSYSLGVGTDTQYF.

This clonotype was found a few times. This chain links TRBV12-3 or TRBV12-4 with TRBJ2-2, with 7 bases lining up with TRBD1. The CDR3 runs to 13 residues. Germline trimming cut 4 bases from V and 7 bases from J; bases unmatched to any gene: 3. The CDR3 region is CASSSYRGGELFF. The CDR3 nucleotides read TGTGCCAGCAGTTCCTACAGGGGCGGGGAGCTGTTTTTT.

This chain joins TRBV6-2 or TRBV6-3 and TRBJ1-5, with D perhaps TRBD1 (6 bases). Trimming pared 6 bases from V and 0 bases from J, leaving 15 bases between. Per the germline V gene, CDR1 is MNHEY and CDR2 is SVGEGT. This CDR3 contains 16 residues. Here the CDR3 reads CASRDIGTFSNQPQHF. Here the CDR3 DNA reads TGTGCCAGCAGGGACATCGGGACATTTAGCAATCAGCCCCAGCATTTT.

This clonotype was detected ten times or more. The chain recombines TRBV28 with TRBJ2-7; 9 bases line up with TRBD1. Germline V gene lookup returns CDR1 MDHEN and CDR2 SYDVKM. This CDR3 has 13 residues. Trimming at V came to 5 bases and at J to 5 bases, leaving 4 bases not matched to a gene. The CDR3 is CASSLTGGNEQYF. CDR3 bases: TGTGCCAGCAGTCTGACAGGGGGAAACGAGCAGTACTTC. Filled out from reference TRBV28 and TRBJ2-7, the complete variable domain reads DVKVTQSSRYLVKRTGEKVFLECVQDMDHENMFWYRQDPGLGLRLIYFSYDVKMKEKGDIPEGYSVSREKKERFSLILESASTNQTSMYLCASSLTGGNEQYFGPGTRLTVT.

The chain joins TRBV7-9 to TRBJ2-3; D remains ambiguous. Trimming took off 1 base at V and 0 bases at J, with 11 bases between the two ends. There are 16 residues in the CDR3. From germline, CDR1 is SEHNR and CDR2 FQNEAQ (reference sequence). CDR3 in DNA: TGTGCCAGCAGCTTAGTTGCAGGACGAAGCACAGATACGCAGTATTTT. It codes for CASSLVAGRSTDTQYF.

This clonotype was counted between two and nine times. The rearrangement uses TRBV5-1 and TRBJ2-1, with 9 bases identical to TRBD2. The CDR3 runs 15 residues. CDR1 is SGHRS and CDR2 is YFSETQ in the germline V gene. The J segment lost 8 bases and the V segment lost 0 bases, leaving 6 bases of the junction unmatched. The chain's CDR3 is CASSLVGLAGDEQFF. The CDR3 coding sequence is TGCGCCAGCAGCTTGGTGGGGTTAGCGGGAGATGAGCAGTTCTTC.

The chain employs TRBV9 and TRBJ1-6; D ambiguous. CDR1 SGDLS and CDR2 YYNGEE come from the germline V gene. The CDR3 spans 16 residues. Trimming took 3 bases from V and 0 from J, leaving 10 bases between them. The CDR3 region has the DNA TGTGCCAGCAGCGGGCAAGGGAGCTCCTATAATTCACCCCTCCACTTT. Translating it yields CASSGQGSSYNSPLHF.

The CDR3 bases are TGCGCCAGCAGCCAAGTGGCCGGAGCGGGGGGCGGATATGGCTACACCTTC. Translated: CASSQVAGAGGGYGYTF. The chain has TRBV4-1 and TRBJ1-2; weak D call: TRBD1 (6 bases). This CDR3 region has 17 residues. V was clipped by 1 base and J by 5 bases, with 20 bases between them. Looked up from germline, CDR1 is MGHRA and CDR2 is YSYEKL.

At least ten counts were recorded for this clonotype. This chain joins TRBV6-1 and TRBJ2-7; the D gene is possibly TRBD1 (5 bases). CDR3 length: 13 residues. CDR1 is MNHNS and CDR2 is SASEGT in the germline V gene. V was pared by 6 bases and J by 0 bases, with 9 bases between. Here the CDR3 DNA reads TGTGCCAGCAGCACGGACATCTCCTACGAGCAGTACTTC. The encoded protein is CASSTDISYEQYF.

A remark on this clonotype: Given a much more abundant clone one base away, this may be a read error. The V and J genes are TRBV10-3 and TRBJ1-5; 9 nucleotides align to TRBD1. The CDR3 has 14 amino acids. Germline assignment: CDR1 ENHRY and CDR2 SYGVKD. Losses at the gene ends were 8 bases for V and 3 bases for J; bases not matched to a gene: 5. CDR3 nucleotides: TGTGCCATCGGGACAGGGCCAGACAATCAGCCCCAGCATTTT. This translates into CAIGTGPDNQPQHF.

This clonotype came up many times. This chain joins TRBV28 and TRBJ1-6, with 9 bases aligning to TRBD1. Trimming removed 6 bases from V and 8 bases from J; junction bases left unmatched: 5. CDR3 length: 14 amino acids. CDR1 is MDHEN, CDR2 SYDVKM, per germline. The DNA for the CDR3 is TGTGCCAGCAGATCCGGGACAGGGTATTCACCCCTCCACTTT. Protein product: CASRSGTGYSPLHF.

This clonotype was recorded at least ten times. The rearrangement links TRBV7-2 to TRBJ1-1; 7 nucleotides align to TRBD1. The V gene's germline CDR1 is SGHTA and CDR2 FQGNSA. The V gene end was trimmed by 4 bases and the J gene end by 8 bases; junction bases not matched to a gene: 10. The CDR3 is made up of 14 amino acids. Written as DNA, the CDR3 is TGTGCCAGCAGCTCCGGATTAGCGACAGGGGAAGCTTTCTTT. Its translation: CASSSGLATGEAFF.

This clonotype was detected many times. The CDR3 coding sequence is TGTGCCAGCAGTTTATCAAGGACTAGCGGCTCCTACGAGCAGTACTTC. Translating gives CASSLSRTSGSYEQYF. The chain employs TRBV27 and TRBJ2-7; 10 positions match TRBD2. The CDR3 extends over 16 amino acids. Germline lookup yields CDR1 MNHEY and CDR2 SMNVEV (reference sequence). V was clipped by 0 bases and J by 0 bases; unmatched bases: 2.

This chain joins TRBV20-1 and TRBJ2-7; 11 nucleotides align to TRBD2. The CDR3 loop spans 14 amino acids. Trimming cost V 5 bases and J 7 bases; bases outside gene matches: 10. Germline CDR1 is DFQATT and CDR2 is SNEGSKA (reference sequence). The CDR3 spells CSAPEVAGGGEQYF. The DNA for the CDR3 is TGCAGTGCTCCCGAAGTAGCGGGAGGGGGGGAGCAGTACTTC.

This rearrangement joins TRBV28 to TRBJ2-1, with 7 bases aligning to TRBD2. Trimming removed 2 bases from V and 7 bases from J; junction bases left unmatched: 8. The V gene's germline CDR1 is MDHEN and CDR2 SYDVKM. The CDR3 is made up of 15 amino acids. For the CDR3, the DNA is TGTGCCAGCAGTTTAAGGCGACTAGCAGCTAATGAGCAGTTCTTC. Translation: CASSLRRLAANEQFF.

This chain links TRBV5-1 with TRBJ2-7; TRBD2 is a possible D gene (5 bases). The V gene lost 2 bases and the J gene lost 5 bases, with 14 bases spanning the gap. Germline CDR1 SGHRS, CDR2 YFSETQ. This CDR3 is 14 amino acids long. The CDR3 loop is CASSFREIIHEQYF. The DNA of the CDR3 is TGCGCCAGCAGCTTTAGGGAGATTATACACGAGCAGTACTTC.

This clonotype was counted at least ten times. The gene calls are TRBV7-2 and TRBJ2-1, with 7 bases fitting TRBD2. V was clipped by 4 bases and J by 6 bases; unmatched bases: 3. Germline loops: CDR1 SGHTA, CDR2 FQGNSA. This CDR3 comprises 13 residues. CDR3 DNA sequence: TGTGCCAGCAGCTACTGGGAGGGCAATGAGCAGTTCTTC. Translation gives CASSYWEGNEQFF.

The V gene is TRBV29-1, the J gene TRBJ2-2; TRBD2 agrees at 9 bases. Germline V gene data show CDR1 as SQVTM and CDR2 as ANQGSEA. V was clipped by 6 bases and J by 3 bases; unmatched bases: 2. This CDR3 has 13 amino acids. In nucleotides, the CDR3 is TGCAGCGTGCGGACTAGCGACACCGGGGAGCTGTTTTTT. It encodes CSVRTSDTGELFF.

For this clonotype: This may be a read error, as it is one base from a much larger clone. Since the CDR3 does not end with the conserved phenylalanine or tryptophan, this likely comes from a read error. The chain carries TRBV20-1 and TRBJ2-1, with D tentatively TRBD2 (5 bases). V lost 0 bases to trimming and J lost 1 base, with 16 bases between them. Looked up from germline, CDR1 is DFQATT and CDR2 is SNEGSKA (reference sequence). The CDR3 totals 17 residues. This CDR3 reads CSARDTGSTSSYNEQFL. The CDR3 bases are TGCAGTGCTAGAGATACCGGCTCCACTAGTTCCTACAATGAGCAGTTCCTC.

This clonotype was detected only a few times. The CDR3 region has the DNA TGTGCCAGTAGTGCCCAAGGACAGGGTCGAAATCAGCCCCAGCATTTT. Its translation is CASSAQGQGRNQPQHF. This chain joins TRBV19 and TRBJ1-5, with 8 bases that match TRBD1. V lost 5 bases and J lost 4; bases outside the gene matches: 10. The germline gives CDR1 LNHDA, CDR2 SQIVND (reference sequence). CDR3 length equals 16 residues.

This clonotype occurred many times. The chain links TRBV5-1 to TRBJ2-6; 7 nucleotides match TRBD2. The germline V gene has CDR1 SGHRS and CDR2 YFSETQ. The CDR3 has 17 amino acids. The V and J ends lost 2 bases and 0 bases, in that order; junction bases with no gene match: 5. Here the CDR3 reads CASSFSGPSSGANVLTF. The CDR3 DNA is TGCGCCAGCAGCTTTAGCGGGCCGAGCTCTGGGGCCAACGTCCTGACTTTC. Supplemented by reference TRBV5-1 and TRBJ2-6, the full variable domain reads KAGVTQTPRYLIKTRGQQVTLSCSPISGHRSVSWYQQTPGQGLQFLFEYFSETQRNKGNFPGRFSGRQFSNSRSEMNVSTLELGDSALYLCASSFSGPSSGANVLTFGAGSRLTVL.

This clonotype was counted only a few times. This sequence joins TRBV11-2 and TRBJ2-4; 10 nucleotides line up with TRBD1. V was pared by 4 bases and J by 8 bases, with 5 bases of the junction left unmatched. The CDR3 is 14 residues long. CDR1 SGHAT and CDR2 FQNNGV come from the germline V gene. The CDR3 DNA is TGTGCCAGCAGCTGGGACAGGGGAGGACACATTCAGTACTTC. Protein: CASSWDRGGHIQYF. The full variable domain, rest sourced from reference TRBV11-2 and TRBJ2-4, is EAGVAQSPRYKIIEKRQSVAFWCNPISGHATLYWYQQILGQGPKLLIQFQNNGVVDDSQLPKDRFSAERLKGVDSTLKIQPAKLEDSAVYLCASSWDRGGHIQYFGAGTRLSVL.

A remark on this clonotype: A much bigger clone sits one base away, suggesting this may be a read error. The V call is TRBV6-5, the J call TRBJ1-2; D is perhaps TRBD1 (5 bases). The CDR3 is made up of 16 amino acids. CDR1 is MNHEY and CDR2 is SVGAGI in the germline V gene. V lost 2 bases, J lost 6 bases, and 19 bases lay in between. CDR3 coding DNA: TGTGCCAGCAGTTACGGGGACCCTGGACACTTTCATGGCTACACCTTC. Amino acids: CASSYGDPGHFHGYTF.

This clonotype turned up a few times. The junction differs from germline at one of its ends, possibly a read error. The CDR3 nucleotides read TGTGCTAGCAGCTCCACCGTATCGAATGAGCAGTTCTTC. It codes for CASSSTVSNEQFF. The chain combines TRBV7-7 with TRBJ2-1; no definite D call. The CDR3 spans 13 residues. CDR1 and CDR2 from the germline V gene are SSHAT and FNYEAQ (reference sequence).

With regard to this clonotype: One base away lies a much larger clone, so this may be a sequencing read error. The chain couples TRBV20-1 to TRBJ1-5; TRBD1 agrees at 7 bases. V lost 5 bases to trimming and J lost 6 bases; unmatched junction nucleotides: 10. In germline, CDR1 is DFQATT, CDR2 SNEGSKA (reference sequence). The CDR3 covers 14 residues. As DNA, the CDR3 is TGCAGTGCTCATACAGGGGCTCTCACTCAGCCCCAGCATTTT. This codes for CSAHTGALTQPQHF.

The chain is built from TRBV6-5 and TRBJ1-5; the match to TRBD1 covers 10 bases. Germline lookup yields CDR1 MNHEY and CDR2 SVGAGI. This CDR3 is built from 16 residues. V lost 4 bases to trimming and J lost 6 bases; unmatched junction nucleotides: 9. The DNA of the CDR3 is TGTGCCAGCAGTTCTCAACCGGGACAGGGGTTTCAGCCCCAGCATTTT. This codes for CASSSQPGQGFQPQHF.

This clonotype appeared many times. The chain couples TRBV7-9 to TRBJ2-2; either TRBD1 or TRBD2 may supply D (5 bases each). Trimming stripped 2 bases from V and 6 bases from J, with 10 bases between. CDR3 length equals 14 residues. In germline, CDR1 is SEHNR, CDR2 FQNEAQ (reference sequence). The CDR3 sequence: CASSLYRGAGELFF. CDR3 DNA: TGTGCCAGCAGCTTATATCGAGGGGCCGGGGAGCTGTTTTTT.